These 12 T cell receptor beta chains came from one sample sequenced in a study of T cell changes during pregnancy in multiple sclerosis. The method was immunoSEQ multiplex PCR; TCRdb's version includes in-frame clones alone and lacks a portion of them. The top ten clones hold approximately 0.15% of a sample with roughly 55,000 clones, around 92% of them seen once. Sequences were derived from CD4+ T cells from peripheral blood mononuclear cells, sampled after pregnancy. The receptors come from a female donor in good health, enrolled as a control in a pregnancy study.

The CDR3 sequence: CASSSLPRQGDTEAFF. DNA of the CDR3: TGTGCCAGCAGCTCCCTCCCAAGACAGGGGGACACTGAAGCTTTCTTT. The V and J genes are TRBV7-8 and TRBJ1-1; 9 bases fit TRBD1. J lost 3 bases, V lost 4 bases, and 9 bases had no gene match. This CDR3 spans 16 amino acids. In germline, CDR1 is SGHVS, CDR2 FQNEAQ.

This clone came up once. The CDR3 coding sequence is TGCGCCAGCAGCTTGGCCGGTCAGGGAGGCTATGGCTACACCTTC. This codes for CASSLAGQGGYGYTF. V is TRBV5-1 and J is TRBJ1-2; D perhaps matches TRBD1 (5 bases). V dropped 0 bases and J dropped 4 bases, with 13 bases sitting between them. Germline CDR1 SGHRS, CDR2 YFSETQ. This CDR3 region has 15 residues. Complete variable domain (other parts from reference TRBV5-1 and TRBJ1-2): KAGVTQTPRYLIKTRGQQVTLSCSPISGHRSVSWYQQTPGQGLQFLFEYFSETQRNKGNFPGRFSGRQFSNSRSEMNVSTLELGDSALYLCASSLAGQGGYGYTFGSGTRLTVV.

V is TRBV4-3 and J is TRBJ2-5; TRBD2 aligns across 12 bases. After removal of 4 bases from V and 4 bases from J, the junction contained 13 bases not matched to a gene. The CDR3 consists of 18 residues. Germline CDR1 is LGHNA and CDR2 is YSLEER. CDR3: CASSPFRASGGARETQYF. The CDR3 region has the DNA TGCGCCAGCAGCCCCTTCAGGGCTAGCGGGGGGGCCAGAGAGACCCAGTACTTC.

The genes are TRBV7-3 and TRBJ1-1; tentative D call: TRBD1 (5 bases). V was shortened by 2 bases and J by 3 bases, with 10 bases between the two germline ends. Germline values: CDR1 SGHTA, CDR2 FQGTGA. There are 14 residues in the CDR3. The CDR3 protein is CASSLGAEYTEAFF. Written as DNA, the CDR3 is TGTGCCAGCAGCTTAGGGGCGGAATACACTGAAGCTTTCTTT.

CDR3 sequence: CASSQDATSGTFTDTQYF. In nucleotides, the CDR3 is TGCGCCAGCAGCCAAGATGCGACTAGCGGGACCTTCACAGATACGCAGTATTTT. The chain joins TRBV4-3 to TRBJ2-3, with 11 bases lining up with TRBD2. Germline lookup yields CDR1 LGHNA and CDR2 YSLEER. Trimming at V came to 0 bases and at J to 2 bases, leaving 7 bases not matched to a gene. The CDR3 is 18 residues long.

CDR3 bases: TGTGCCAGCAGCGGAAACAGGGGAGGCACAGATACGCAGTATTTT. Translated, it gives CASSGNRGGTDTQYF. The J gene is TRBJ2-3, the V gene TRBV14; 7 bases match TRBD1. The CDR3 has 15 amino acids. Germline-derived CDR1 and CDR2 are SGHDN and FVKESK. Trimming at V came to 5 bases and at J to 1 base, leaving 6 bases not matched to a gene.

The rearrangement links TRBV5-1 to TRBJ2-2; D perhaps matches TRBD1 (6 bases). The V end lost 0 bases, the J end lost 3 bases, and 12 bases lay between the germline ends. The CDR3 is 16 residues long. From germline, CDR1 is SGHRS and CDR2 YFSETQ. The CDR3 region has the DNA TGCGCCAGCAGCTTGGGGCAGACAGGCTACACCGGGGAGCTGTTTTTT. Translation gives CASSLGQTGYTGELFF. Together with reference TRBV5-1 and TRBJ2-2, the CDR3 gives the full variable domain: KAGVTQTPRYLIKTRGQQVTLSCSPISGHRSVSWYQQTPGQGLQFLFEYFSETQRNKGNFPGRFSGRQFSNSRSEMNVSTLELGDSALYLCASSLGQTGYTGELFFGEGSRLTVL.

This chain links TRBV10-3 with TRBJ2-2, with TRBD2 as a possible D gene (5 bases). From germline, CDR1 is ENHRY and CDR2 SYGVKD. Between the trimmed V and J ends, which lost 7 bases and 1 base, there was a span of 10 bases. The CDR3 spans 14 residues. The CDR3 DNA follows: TGTGCCATCATGGCCGGGATGAACACCGGGGAGCTGTTTTTT. Translation: CAIMAGMNTGELFF.

The chain links TRBV7-2 to TRBJ2-1; D gene unclear. The CDR3 runs 11 residues. The V end was cut by 6 bases, the J end by 4 bases, with 4 bases between. The germline V gene encodes CDR1 SGHTA and CDR2 FQGNSA. CDR3 in DNA: TGTGCCAGCAGGGAGTACAATGAGCAGTTCTTC. Amino acid sequence: CASREYNEQFF. Filled out from reference TRBV7-2 and TRBJ2-1, the complete variable domain reads GAGVSQSPSNKVTEKGKDVELRCDPISGHTALYWYRQSLGQGLEFLIYFQGNSAPDKSGLPSDRFSAERTGGSVSTLTIQRTQQEDSAVYLCASREYNEQFFGPGTRLTVL.

The table lists this clone with a count of one. The V gene is TRBV9, the J gene TRBJ2-1; TRBD2 might be the D (7 bases). This CDR3 is built from 15 residues. CDR1 SGDLS and CDR2 YYNGEE come from the germline V gene. The ends were cut back, 3 bases at V and 2 bases at J, with 12 bases in the middle. CDR3 sequence (DNA): TGTGCCAGCAGCGGGGAGGGGGACACCTACAATGAGCAGTTCTTC. Protein: CASSGEGDTYNEQFF.

This chain uses TRBV7-2 with TRBJ1-1; D is ambiguous. There are 15 residues in the CDR3. The V end was cut by 1 base, the J end by 0 bases, with 9 bases between. The germline V gene has CDR1 SGHTA and CDR2 FQGNSA. This CDR3 reads CASSLVAGLNTEAFF. The CDR3 bases are TGTGCCAGCAGCTTAGTGGCAGGATTGAACACTGAAGCTTTCTTT.

This chain uses TRBV7-2 with TRBJ2-5; D is ambiguous. The germline V gene has CDR1 SGHTA and CDR2 FQGNSA. The CDR3 runs 13 residues. Trimming removed 1 base at V and 5 bases at J, with 8 bases between. The CDR3 reads CASSLGPQETQYF. The CDR3 bases are TGTGCCAGCAGCTTAGGGCCCCAGGAGACCCAGTACTTC.